This T cell receptor beta chain was documented in a study of blood T cell repertoires in COVID-19. Study-wide context: Researchers got acute and convalescent COVID-19 samples from the United States, Italy and Spain.

TCRdb keeps only in-frame clones here, not all; method: immunoSEQ multiplex PCR. The sample has tens of thousands of clones; about four fifths are singletons. Germline CDR1 LNHDA, CDR2 SQIVND (reference sequence). The CDR3 sequence is 15 residues long. V lost 5 bases to trimming and J lost 2 bases, with 13 bases between them. The receptor was derived from a human donor with acute or convalescent COVID-19. The donor label of this sample is uncertain. Input material: peripheral blood. The chain recombines TRBV19 with TRBJ2-4, with a weak D call TRBD2 (6 bases). CDR3 nucleotides: TGTGCCAGTAGTGCTTCAGGAGGGACCAAAAACATTCAGTACTTC. Protein: CASSASGGTKNIQYF.